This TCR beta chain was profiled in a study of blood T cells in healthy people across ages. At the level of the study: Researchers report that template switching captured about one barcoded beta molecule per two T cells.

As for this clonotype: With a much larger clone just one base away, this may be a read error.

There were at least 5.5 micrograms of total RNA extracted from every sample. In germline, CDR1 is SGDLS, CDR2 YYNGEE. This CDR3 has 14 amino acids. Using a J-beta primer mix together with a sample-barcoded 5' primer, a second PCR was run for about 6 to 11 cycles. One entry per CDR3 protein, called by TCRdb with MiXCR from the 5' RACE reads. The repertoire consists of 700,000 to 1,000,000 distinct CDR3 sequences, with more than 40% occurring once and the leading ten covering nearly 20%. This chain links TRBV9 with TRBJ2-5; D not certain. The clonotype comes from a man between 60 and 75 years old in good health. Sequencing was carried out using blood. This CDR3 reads CACSVASGLETQYF. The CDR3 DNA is TGTGCCTGCAGCGTAGCTTCCGGGTTAGAGACCCAGTACTTC.